One and the same sample provided the 15 T cell receptor beta chains below, sequenced in a study of cytomegalovirus exposure and HLA in healthy donors. A multiplex PCR was run with 60 Vbeta primers and 13 Jbeta primers. Repertoires were generated with immunoSEQ multiplex PCR, while TCRdb's copy carries only in-frame clones and drops some. Of 150,000 to 200,000 clones listed, just under 80% are singletons. The sequenced sample consisted of PBMCs. These receptors came from a woman aged 25 to 39 in good health and CMV-seropositive.

The count of this clone is one. This sequence joins TRBV11-2 and TRBJ1-1, with TRBD1 matching over 9 bases. After removal of 3 bases from V and 3 bases from J, the junction contained 14 bases not matched to a gene. The CDR3 has 18 residues. CDR1 is SGHAT, CDR2 FQNNGV, per germline. CDR3 DNA: TGTGCCAGCAGCTTCAGGACAGGGGCCGGATGGAAACACACTGAAGCTTTCTTT. As protein: CASSFRTGAGWKHTEAFF.

A few counts support this clone. Other nucleotide sequences in the sample specify the same CDR3. The chain uses TRBV7-2 and TRBJ2-3; D is ambiguous. The CDR3 sequence is 13 residues long. Per germline, CDR1 SGHTA and CDR2 FQGNSA. Trimming pared 4 bases from V and 3 bases from J, leaving 8 bases between. This chain's CDR3 is CASSSLGTDTQYF. CDR3 coding DNA: TGTGCCAGCAGCTCCCTCGGGACAGATACGCAGTATTTT.

The rearrangement uses TRBV7-2 and TRBJ2-1; 9 bases line up with TRBD2. The CDR3 is 15 amino acids. Losses at the gene ends were 1 base for V and 3 bases for J; bases not matched to a gene: 1. Germline assignment: CDR1 SGHTA and CDR2 FQGNSA. CDR3 protein: CASSLGLAVYNEQFF. CDR3 DNA: TGTGCCAGCAGCTTAGGACTAGCGGTCTACAATGAGCAGTTCTTC.

This chain joins TRBV6-6 and TRBJ1-5; D is uncertain. V lost 6 bases to trimming and J lost 3 bases, with 6 bases between them. The CDR3 loop spans 12 amino acids. CDR1 is MNHNY and CDR2 is SVGAGI in the germline V gene (reference sequence). CDR3 DNA sequence: TGTGCCAGCAGGAGCGTCAATCAGCCCCAGCATTTT. Protein sequence: CASRSVNQPQHF.

This clone was observed once. The gene calls are TRBV9 and TRBJ1-3, with D hard to call. This CDR3 comprises 15 residues. The V end lost 0 bases, the J end lost 0 bases, and 7 bases lay between the germline ends. CDR1 and CDR2 (germline): SGDLS, YYNGEE. The CDR3 region has the DNA TGTGCCAGCAGCGTAGTCCCTAGCTCTGGAAACACCATATATTTT. Translation: CASSVVPSSGNTIYF.

The chain uses TRBV7-9 and TRBJ1-5; 7 positions agree with TRBD1. This CDR3 has 15 residues. CDR1 and CDR2 from the germline V gene are SEHNR and FQNEAQ (reference sequence). V trimming: 2 bases; J trimming: 2 bases; junction bases outside the gene matches: 3. The CDR3 region has the DNA TGTGCCAGCAGCTTAACAGGGGAGGGCAATCAGCCCCAGCATTTT. Its protein is CASSLTGEGNQPQHF.

The rearrangement joins TRBV6-5 to TRBJ2-7; 8 positions match TRBD2. The CDR3 totals 14 residues. Germline CDR1 and CDR2: MNHEY and SVGAGI. V shed 5 bases, J shed 5 bases, and the junction held 8 bases outside the gene matches. The DNA of the CDR3 is TGTGCCAGCAGTGCTCAGCGGGAGCTCCACGAGCAGTACTTC. This encodes CASSAQRELHEQYF.

The V and J genes are TRBV9 and TRBJ2-1; 10 nucleotides line up with TRBD1. The CDR3 sequence is 18 residues long. Germline CDR1 is SGDLS and CDR2 is YYNGEE. Germline trimming cut 4 bases from V and 11 bases from J; bases unmatched to any gene: 21. CDR3 in DNA: TGTGCCAGCAGCCTGAACCCTGCCGGGACAGGGGTTAGCGGGAAGCAGTTCTTC. This gives the protein CASSLNPAGTGVSGKQFF.

This clone appeared once. The gene calls are TRBV28 and TRBJ2-7; no definite D call. Germline V gene sequence: CDR1 MDHEN, CDR2 SYDVKM. V shed 5 bases and J shed 2 bases, with 16 bases lying between them. The CDR3 is made up of 15 amino acids. The CDR3 DNA reads as TGTGCCAGCAGTCCTATCCGGCTAGATACCTACGAGCAGTACTTC. Translating gives CASSPIRLDTYEQYF.

The gene calls are TRBV7-2 and TRBJ2-1; 9 bases align to TRBD2. CDR3 size: 14 residues. CDR1 is SGHTA, CDR2 FQGNSA, per germline. V dropped 3 bases and J dropped 9; count of bases not matched to a gene: 6. The chain's CDR3 is CASSFPSGVAEQFF. DNA of the CDR3: TGTGCCAGCAGCTTCCCTAGCGGGGTTGCTGAGCAGTTCTTC.

The chain employs TRBV2 and TRBJ2-5; 13 bases match TRBD2. Germline V gene sequence: CDR1 SNHLY, CDR2 FYNNEI. V shed 7 bases and J 4 bases; nucleotides not matched to a gene: 12. The CDR3 extends over 17 amino acids. The CDR3 sequence is CASIGPRLAGGRETQYF. The DNA of the CDR3 is TGTGCCAGCATAGGACCGAGACTAGCGGGAGGTAGAGAGACCCAGTACTTC. The full variable domain, completed using reference TRBV2 and TRBJ2-5, is EPEVTQTPSHQVTQMGQEVILRCVPISNHLYFYWYRQILGQKVEFLVSFYNNEISEKSEIFDDQFSVERPDGSNFTLKIRSTKLEDSAMYFCASIGPRLAGGRETQYFGPGTRLLVL.

This clone was detected only a few times. The junction departs from the called germline gene at one end, perhaps through a read error. The rearrangement joins TRBV27 to TRBJ2-7, with D perhaps TRBD1 (6 bases). Germline CDR1 and CDR2: MNHEY and SMNVEV (reference sequence). This CDR3 is 14 amino acids long. The CDR3: CASSLRVRGYGQYF. The CDR3 region has the DNA TGTGCCAGCAGTTTAAGAGTCAGGGGATACGGGCAGTACTTC.

The CDR3 here is CASSQGSTGAGTDTQYF. CDR3 DNA: TGCGCCAGCAGCCAAGGTTCGACAGGGGCTGGCACAGATACGCAGTATTTT. The gene calls are TRBV4-3 and TRBJ2-3, with 8 positions matching TRBD1. The CDR3 runs 17 residues. Looked up from germline, CDR1 is LGHNA and CDR2 is YSLEER. V shed 1 base and J 1 base; nucleotides not matched to a gene: 7.

This sequence joins TRBV1 and TRBJ2-6; the table's D call, TRBD2, was not checked against the DNA. TRBV1 is termed a pseudogene. This CDR3 region has 21 residues. In nucleotides, the CDR3 is TGCACCAGCAGCCGGTCTTTTCCGGCTCTAGCGCCTTTCTCTGGGGCCAACGTCCTGACTTTC. This translates into CTSSRSFPALAPFSGANVLTF.

This clone appeared a few times. The chain recombines TRBV5-1 with TRBJ2-7; a weak D match, TRBD2 (6 bases). Germline V gene data show CDR1 as SGHRS and CDR2 as YFSETQ. This CDR3 has 15 residues. Trimming removed 4 bases from V and 3 bases from J, with 17 bases in between. The CDR3 coding sequence is TGCGCCAGCAGCCGCGGGGTATCTACCGTCTACGAGCAGTACTTC. Translation gives CASSRGVSTVYEQYF. The full variable domain, rest sourced from reference TRBV5-1 and TRBJ2-7, is KAGVTQTPRYLIKTRGQQVTLSCSPISGHRSVSWYQQTPGQGLQFLFEYFSETQRNKGNFPGRFSGRQFSNSRSEMNVSTLELGDSALYLCASSRGVSTVYEQYFGPGTRLTVT.